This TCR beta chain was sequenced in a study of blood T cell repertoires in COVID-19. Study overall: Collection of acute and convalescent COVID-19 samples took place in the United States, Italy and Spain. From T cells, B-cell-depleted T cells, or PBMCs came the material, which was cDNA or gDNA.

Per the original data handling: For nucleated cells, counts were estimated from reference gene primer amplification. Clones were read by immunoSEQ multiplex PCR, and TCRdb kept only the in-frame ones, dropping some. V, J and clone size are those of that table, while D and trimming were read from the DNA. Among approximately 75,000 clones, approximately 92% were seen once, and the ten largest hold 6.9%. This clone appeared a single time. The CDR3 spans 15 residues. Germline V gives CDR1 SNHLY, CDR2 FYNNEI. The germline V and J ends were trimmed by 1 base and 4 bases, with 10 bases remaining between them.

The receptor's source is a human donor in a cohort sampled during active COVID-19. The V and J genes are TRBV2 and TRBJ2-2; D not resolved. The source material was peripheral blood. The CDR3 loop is CASSEVLVGTGELFF. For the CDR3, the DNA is TGTGCCAGCAGTGAAGTCCTAGTGGGCACCGGGGAGCTGTTTTTT.